The subject of this entry is one TCR beta chain. Its cognate antigen is unknown. The data were taken from a study of beta chain features in type 1 diabetes. Background on the study: Sorted cells from all samples, numbering over 85,000,000, were examined.

The CDR3 loop spans 15 amino acids. Germline V CDR1 and CDR2: LNHNV, YYDKDF (reference sequence). J was trimmed by 1 base and V by 5 bases; bases with no gene match: 7. Via the markers CD45RO/CCR7/CD25/CD127/CD95/CD27, stem cell-like memory, regulatory, central memory and naive CD4+ cells were sorted. Regarding the study as a whole: The study found fewer insertions and more deletions at VDJ junctions in type 1 diabetes patients. Since sequencing was performed on cDNA, cells with high TCR expression could be over-represented.

TCRB transcripts that were expressed got sequenced, as all of the isolated RNA had been reverse transcribed. Here immunoSEQ multiplex PCR was the method, and the copy in TCRdb shows in-frame clones only, minus some. The sample has about 900,000 clones; about a sixth are singletons. V usage is TRBV15 and J usage is TRBJ2-5; 7 bases map to TRBD1. Input material: naive CD4+ T cells from blood. The clonotype originates from a woman aged 18-29 years in good health. The CDR3 loop reads CATSAIGTAQETQYF. CDR3 bases: TGTGCCACCAGCGCCATAGGGACAGCCCAAGAGACCCAGTACTTC.